This TCR beta chain came from a study of T cell repertoires in cytomegalovirus infection. TCRdb re-called the reads through MiXCR, storing one row per CDR3 protein. The data hold approximately 190,000 distinct CDR3 sequences, with roughly 9.8% observed a single time. This clonotype was recorded at least ten times. Trimming removed 2 bases from V and 6 bases from J, with 22 bases in between. The CDR3 contains 18 residues. CDR1 and CDR2 from the germline V gene are SGHTA and FQGNSA. Sequencing was performed on PBMCs. The rearrangement links TRBV7-2 to TRBJ2-2, with D uncertain. The TCR sequence derives from a human donor in good health (CMV status not recorded). Some clones in this sample may be carry-over from other donors' samples. CDR3 in DNA: TGTGCCAGCAGCTTAATTTCAGTTGGTTTTAGTAGTGCCGGGGAGCTGTTTTTT. Encoded protein: CASSLISVGFSSAGELFF. Full variable domain (outside the CDR3, taken from reference TRBV7-2 and TRBJ2-2): GAGVSQSPSNKVTEKGKDVELRCDPISGHTALYWYRQSLGQGLEFLIYFQGNSAPDKSGLPSDRFSAERTGGSVSTLTIQRTQQEDSAVYLCASSLISVGFSSAGELFFGEGSRLTVL.